The sequence of this T cell receptor (beta chain) was determined in a study of cytomegalovirus exposure and HLA in healthy donors. The PCR ran on 60 Vbeta and 13 Jbeta primers. Methods used by the authors: Around 76 million unique TCR beta chains, roughly 11 million shared, were counted in a later analysis. This table comes from immunoSEQ multiplex PCR, and its TCRdb copy is limited to in-frame clones, with some not included. Clone size and the V and J calls come from that table; the DNA yielded D and trimming. The repertoire holds around 200,000 clones, approximately 80% seen once, with 9.5% to 13% in the top ten. Whole-study results and caveats: Most sequenced TCRs were rare (though some public TCRs occurred in many donors). TCR beta V- and J-gene trimming was later associated with a missense DCLRE1C variant.

As for this clone: Its antigen is unidentified.

The CDR3 extends over 17 amino acids. Germline trimming cut 0 bases from V and 0 bases from J; bases unmatched to any gene: 2. CDR1 SGHKS and CDR2 YYEKEE come from the germline V gene (reference sequence). This receptor was obtained from a woman between 45 and 65 years old in good health and CMV-seropositive. V gene TRBV5-5 combines with J gene TRBJ2-1, with 11 nucleotides matching TRBD2. The sample taken for sequencing was PBMCs. In nucleotides, the CDR3 is TGTGCCAGCAGCTTGGTTACTAGCGGGGGCTCCTACAATGAGCAGTTCTTC. Protein product: CASSLVTSGGSYNEQFF.